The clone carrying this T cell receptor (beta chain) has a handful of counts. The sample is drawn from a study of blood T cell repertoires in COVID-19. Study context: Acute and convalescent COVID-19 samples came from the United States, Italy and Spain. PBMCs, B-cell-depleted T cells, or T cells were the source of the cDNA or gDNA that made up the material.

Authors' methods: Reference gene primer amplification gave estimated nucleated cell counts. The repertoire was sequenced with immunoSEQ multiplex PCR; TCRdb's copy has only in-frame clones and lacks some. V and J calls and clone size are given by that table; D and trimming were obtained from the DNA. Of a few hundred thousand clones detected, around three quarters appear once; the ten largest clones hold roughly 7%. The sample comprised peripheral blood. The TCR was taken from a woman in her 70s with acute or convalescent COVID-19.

The CDR3 coding sequence is TGTGCCAGCAGCGTAATGGGACAGGGGGCAGAGACCCAGTACTTC. The encoded protein is CASSVMGQGAETQYF. The chain combines TRBV9 with TRBJ2-5; 12 bases align to TRBD1. The CDR3 loop spans 15 amino acids. Germline V gene sequence: CDR1 SGDLS, CDR2 YYNGEE. V dropped 1 base and J dropped 4; count of bases not matched to a gene: 2.